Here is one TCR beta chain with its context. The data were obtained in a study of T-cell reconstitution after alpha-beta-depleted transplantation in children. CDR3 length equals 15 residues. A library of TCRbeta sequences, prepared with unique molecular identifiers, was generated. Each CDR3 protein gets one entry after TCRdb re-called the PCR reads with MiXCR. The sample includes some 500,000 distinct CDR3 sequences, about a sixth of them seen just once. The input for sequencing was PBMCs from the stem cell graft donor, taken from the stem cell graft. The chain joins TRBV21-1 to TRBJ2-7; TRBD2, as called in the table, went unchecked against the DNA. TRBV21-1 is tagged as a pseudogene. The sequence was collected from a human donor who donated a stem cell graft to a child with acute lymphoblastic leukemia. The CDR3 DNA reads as TGTGCCGGTCTAGCGGAGAGGGAGGCTACCTACGAGCAGTACTTC. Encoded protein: CAGLAEREATYEQYF.